This T cell receptor beta chain was retrieved from a study of OX40 agonist ivuxolimab in advanced cancers. Study as a whole: Three dose-escalation patients had partial responses: one with hepatocellular carcinoma and two with cutaneous melanoma.

Libraries were prepared by immunoSEQ multiplex PCR; TCRdb keeps only in-frame clonotypes and omits some of them. Among roughly 70,000 clones, roughly 80% were seen once, and the ten largest hold roughly 6.8%. This clonotype was obtained from an adult with an advanced solid tumor such as melanoma, head and neck, liver or kidney cancer. Specimen: CD4+ or CD8+ T cells sorted from blood, collected in a trial of the OX40 agonist ivuxolimab.

The CDR3 bases are TGTGCCAGCAGTCAAGACTCTGGGGCCAACGTCCTGACTTTC. It codes for CASSQDSGANVLTF. This chain uses TRBV6-1 with TRBJ2-6; D gene uncertain. Germline V CDR1 and CDR2: MNHNS, SASEGT. The CDR3 totals 14 residues. The V end was cut by 5 bases, the J end by 0 bases, with 5 bases between.